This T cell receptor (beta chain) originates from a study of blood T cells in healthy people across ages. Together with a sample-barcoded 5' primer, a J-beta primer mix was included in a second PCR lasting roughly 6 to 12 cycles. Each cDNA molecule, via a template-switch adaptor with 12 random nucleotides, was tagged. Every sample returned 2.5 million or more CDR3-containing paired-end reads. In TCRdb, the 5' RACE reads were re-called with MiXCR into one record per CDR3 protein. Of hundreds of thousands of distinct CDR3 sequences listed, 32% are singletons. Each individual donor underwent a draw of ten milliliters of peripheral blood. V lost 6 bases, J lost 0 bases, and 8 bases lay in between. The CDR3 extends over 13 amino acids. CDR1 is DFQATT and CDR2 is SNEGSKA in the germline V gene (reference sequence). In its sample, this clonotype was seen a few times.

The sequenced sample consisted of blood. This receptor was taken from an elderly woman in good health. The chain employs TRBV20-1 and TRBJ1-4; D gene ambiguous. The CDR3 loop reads CSARFSTNEKLFF. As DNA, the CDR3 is TGCAGTGCCCGGTTCTCAACTAATGAAAAACTGTTTTTT.